This entry lists 18 T cell receptor beta chains sequenced from one sample in a study of T cell responses to AZD1222 COVID-19 vaccine. Libraries were prepared by immunoSEQ multiplex PCR; TCRdb keeps only in-frame clonotypes and omits some of them. The sample includes about 170,000 clones, just over 90% of them seen just once. This specimen consisted of peripheral blood, obtained on day 0 of AZD1222 vaccination. These receptors all stem from an adult in good health.

The V call is TRBV7-2, the J call TRBJ2-5, with D unresolved. Germline CDR1 is SGHTA and CDR2 is FQGNSA. The V end was cut by 0 bases, the J end by 1 base, with 6 bases between. The CDR3 runs 14 residues. The DNA of the CDR3 is TGTGCCAGCAGCTTAGCGAGAGGCCAAGAGACCCAGTACTTC. It translates to CASSLARGQETQYF.

This clone was recorded once. V is TRBV6-5 and J is TRBJ1-6, with D hard to call. Trimming left V 4 bases short and J 10 bases short, with 5 bases between. Germline CDR1 and CDR2: MNHEY and SVGAGI. The CDR3 runs 11 residues. CDR3 region: CASSSGSPLHF. For the CDR3, the DNA is TGTGCCAGCAGTTCCGGGTCACCCCTCCACTTT.

This chain uses TRBV5-1 with TRBJ1-2, with 9 bases aligning to TRBD1. Per the germline V gene, CDR1 is SGHRS and CDR2 is YFSETQ. With 4 bases clipped from V and 8 bases from J, the junction kept 9 bases outside the gene matches. The CDR3 contains 14 residues. The CDR3 bases are TGCGCCAGCAGCCGGGGACAGGGTTCGGGAGGCTACACCTTC. Its protein product is CASSRGQGSGGYTF. The full variable domain, with the rest looked up from reference TRBV5-1 and TRBJ1-2, is KAGVTQTPRYLIKTRGQQVTLSCSPISGHRSVSWYQQTPGQGLQFLFEYFSETQRNKGNFPGRFSGRQFSNSRSEMNVSTLELGDSALYLCASSRGQGSGGYTFGSGTRLTVV.

The chain employs TRBV12-5 and TRBJ1-5; D is ambiguous. In germline, CDR1 is LGHNT, CDR2 FRNRAP. The V end lost 4 bases, the J end lost 7 bases, and 14 bases lay between the germline ends. The CDR3 runs 14 residues. CDR3 sequence: CASGSNGVWQPQHF. In nucleotides, the CDR3 is TGTGCTAGTGGTTCAAACGGGGTTTGGCAGCCCCAGCATTTT.

The gene calls are TRBV5-1 and TRBJ1-4, with D possibly being TRBD1 (6 bases). Trimming removed 0 bases from V and 7 bases from J, with 10 bases in between. Germline assignment: CDR1 SGHRS and CDR2 YFSETQ. CDR3 size: 14 residues. CDR3 sequence: CASSLAGAAEKLFF. The CDR3 DNA is TGCGCCAGCAGCTTGGCAGGGGCGGCTGAAAAACTGTTTTTT.

The chain is built from TRBV29-1 and TRBJ2-5; maybe TRBD2 (6 bases). The germline V gene has CDR1 SQVTM and CDR2 ANQGSEA. The V end was cut by 4 bases, the J end by 5 bases, with 26 bases between. The CDR3 runs 17 residues. DNA of the CDR3: TGCAGCGTTGTGGCGCCGGGACTTTCCAAAGTCGGGGAGACCCAGTACTTC. Amino acids: CSVVAPGLSKVGETQYF. The variable domain in full, with the rest retrieved from reference TRBV29-1 and TRBJ2-5, is SAVISQKPSRDICQRGTSLTIQCQVDSQVTMMFWYRQQPGQSLTLIATANQGSEATYESGFVIDKFPISRPNLTFSTLTVSNMSPEDSSIYLCSVVAPGLSKVGETQYFGPGTRLLVL.

The chain combines TRBV6-5 with TRBJ1-4, with a possible D match to TRBD1 (5 bases). Germline V gene lookup returns CDR1 MNHEY and CDR2 SVGAGI. The CDR3 is made up of 14 amino acids. Trimming took 7 bases from V and 1 from J, leaving 10 bases between them. DNA of the CDR3: TGTGCCAGCACGCCGGGGGGAACTAATGAAAAACTGTTTTTT. This sequence encodes CASTPGGTNEKLFF.

This rearrangement joins TRBV6-5 to TRBJ1-5, with 7 bases that match TRBD1. The CDR3 contains 13 residues. Per germline, CDR1 MNHEY and CDR2 SVGAGI. Unmatched junction bases numbered 5, after V lost 5 bases and J lost 7 bases. CDR3 residues: CASSKTGVQPQHF. CDR3 sequence (DNA): TGTGCCAGCAGTAAAACAGGGGTGCAGCCCCAGCATTTT.

The chain recombines TRBV5-6 with TRBJ1-5; D is ambiguous. Germline V gene lookup returns CDR1 SGHDT and CDR2 YYEEEE. CDR3 length equals 13 residues. Trimming shortened V by 0 bases and J by 3 bases, and 4 bases separated the two germline ends. The CDR3 loop is CASSLGYNQPQHF. In DNA, the CDR3 is TGTGCCAGCAGCTTGGGGTACAATCAGCCCCAGCATTTT.

This clone was recorded once. This rearrangement joins TRBV4-1 to TRBJ2-7, with 10 nucleotides matching TRBD2. The V gene end was trimmed by 4 bases and the J gene end by 5 bases; junction bases not matched to a gene: 5. The CDR3 is made up of 14 amino acids. Germline V lookup: CDR1 MGHRA, CDR2 YSYEKL. CDR3 region: CASSLSSGGNEQYF. The CDR3 DNA follows: TGCGCCAGCAGCCTTTCTAGCGGGGGAAACGAGCAGTACTTC.

This CDR3 is CASSHPGQQNTEAFF. In nucleotides, the CDR3 is TGCGCCAGCAGCCATCCCGGACAGCAGAACACTGAAGCTTTCTTT. The chain carries TRBV4-1 and TRBJ1-1; possible D gene TRBD1, 6 bases. V lost 3 bases, J lost 1 base, and 12 bases lay in between. The CDR3 runs to 15 residues. Germline V CDR1 and CDR2: MGHRA, YSYEKL.

The chain employs TRBV7-9 and TRBJ1-2, with 12 nucleotides matching TRBD1. Germline CDR1 SEHNR, CDR2 FQNEAQ (reference sequence). V lost 6 bases and J lost 0; bases outside the gene matches: 14. The CDR3 is 19 residues long. CDR3 protein: CASSTGQGAVIGANYGYTF. For the CDR3, the DNA is TGTGCCAGCAGTACGGGACAGGGGGCGGTAATAGGTGCTAACTATGGCTACACCTTC. The whole variable domain, filled in from reference TRBV7-9 and TRBJ1-2, reads DTGVSQNPRHKITKRGQNVTFRCDPISEHNRLYWYRQTLGQGPEFLTYFQNEAQLEKSRLLSDRFSAERPKGSFSTLEIQRTEQGDSAMYLCASSTGQGAVIGANYGYTFGSGTRLTVV.

This rearrangement joins TRBV7-9 to TRBJ2-3; 13 bases line up with TRBD2. V was clipped by 5 bases and J by 3 bases; unmatched bases: 8. Germline V gene sequence: CDR1 SEHNR, CDR2 FQNEAQ (reference sequence). The CDR3 sequence is 17 residues long. The CDR3 here is CASSQGLAGARTDTQYF. The DNA for the CDR3 is TGTGCCAGCAGCCAAGGACTAGCGGGAGCTAGGACAGATACGCAGTATTTT.

The genes are TRBV18 and TRBJ1-1; unclear D gene. V was trimmed by 6 bases and J by 0 bases, leaving 8 bases between them. The CDR3 length is 13 residues. Germline CDR1 KGHSH, CDR2 LQKENI. CDR3 DNA sequence: TGTGCCAGCTCCCGGACCATGAACACTGAAGCTTTCTTT. Translated: CASSRTMNTEAFF.

The count of this clone is one. V and J are TRBV28 and TRBJ2-7; the D gene is possibly TRBD1 (5 bases). CDR1 is MDHEN and CDR2 is SYDVKM in the germline V gene. There are 12 residues in the CDR3. The V gene lost 6 bases and the J gene lost 1 base, with 7 bases spanning the gap. CDR3 loop: CASSDRSYEQYF. The DNA of the CDR3 is TGTGCCAGCAGCGACAGATCCTACGAGCAGTACTTC.

This clone was seen a single time. The CDR3 sequence is CASSPDGAYNEQFF. As DNA, the CDR3 is TGTGCCAGCAGCCCGGACGGAGCTTACAATGAGCAGTTCTTC. The chain employs TRBV2 and TRBJ2-1; D is unclear. The germline V and J ends were trimmed by 6 bases and 4 bases, with 13 bases remaining between them. CDR1 SNHLY and CDR2 FYNNEI come from the germline V gene. The CDR3 sequence is 14 residues long.

The rearrangement joins TRBV14 to TRBJ2-1; TRBD1 agrees at 8 bases. This CDR3 is 20 amino acids long. Trimming removed 10 bases from V and 0 bases from J; junction bases left unmatched: 23. Germline V gives CDR1 SGHDN, CDR2 FVKESK. CDR3 DNA sequence: TGTGCCACCCCTGGCGGACAGGGCCCCTTCCCTTCGAGCTCCTACAATGAGCAGTTCTTC. Its translation: CATPGGQGPFPSSSYNEQFF. Variable domain in full (rest from reference TRBV14 and TRBJ2-1): EAGVTQFPSHSVIEKGQTVTLRCDPISGHDNLYWYRRVMGKEIKFLLHFVKESKQDESGMPNNRFLAERTGGTYSTLKVQPAELEDSGVYFCATPGGQGPFPSSSYNEQFFGPGTRLTVL.

In its sample, this clone was seen once. V is TRBV7-9 and J is TRBJ1-1; the D is unclear. CDR3 size: 13 residues. Germline V lookup: CDR1 SEHNR, CDR2 FQNEAQ (reference sequence). The V gene lost 4 bases and the J gene lost 6 bases, with 12 bases spanning the gap. DNA for the CDR3: TGTGCCAGCAGCTCAGTTCCTACATCTGAAGCTTTCTTT. This codes for CASSSVPTSEAFF.